The following is a T cell receptor beta chain sequence with its context. The target antigen is unknown. The sample originates from a study of shared clonotypes between healthy human individuals. Study findings and constraints: On the whole, naive subsets had larger estimated richness than memory subsets had.

The V end lost 0 bases, the J end lost 5 bases, and 12 bases lay between the germline ends. The CDR3 is made up of 14 amino acids. Germline V gene data show CDR1 as SGDLS and CDR2 as YYNGEE. Clones were read by immunoSEQ multiplex PCR, and TCRdb kept only the in-frame ones, dropping some. The data show a few million clones, 90% to 97% seen once. The TCR comes from a young man in good health. The sample taken for sequencing was naive CD4+ T cells sorted from blood. The subset: CD45RA+ positively selected. The genes are TRBV9 and TRBJ2-7; D possibly matches TRBD1 or TRBD2 (5 bases each). CDR3 DNA: TGTGCCAGCAGCGTAGGAGGGGTCGGCGACGAGCAGTACTTC. This translates into CASSVGGVGDEQYF.